This T cell receptor (beta chain) was recovered during a study of CD8 T cells in ankylosing spondylitis. TCR beta libraries were made by quantitative 5'-RACE with molecular barcodes. Via MiXCR, TCRdb re-called the 5' RACE reads, giving one row per CDR3 protein. The sample has about 800,000 distinct CDR3 sequences; 12% are singletons. Germline-derived CDR1 and CDR2 are LGHNA and YNFKEQ. The V and J ends lost 3 bases and 5 bases respectively, with 20 bases between them. There are 17 residues in the CDR3. Of note for this clonotype: What it binds is not known.

Broader study findings: Seemingly characteristic of ankylosing spondylitis blood was a TCR beta motif consisting of several highly homologous variants. There was reportedly significant enrichment of clones that were disease-linked in matched ankylosing spondylitis synovial fluid. Earlier work had already found some motif variants in reactive arthritis synovial fluid and blood.

The specimen was blood, either unsorted or a sorted T cell fraction (not recorded which). The source of this sequence is a male donor with ankylosing spondylitis. V gene TRBV4-2 combines with J gene TRBJ2-1; the D call may be TRBD1 or TRBD2 (6 bases each). The CDR3: CASSQPLEGQANNEQFF. Written as DNA, the CDR3 is TGTGCCAGCAGCCAGCCCCTGGAGGGACAAGCTAACAATGAGCAGTTCTTC.